The clone carrying this T cell receptor beta chain was detected only a few times. The source of the sample is a study of identical twins. TCRdb re-analysed the 5' RACE reads in MiXCR, keeping a single row per CDR3 protein. The table records about 470,000 distinct CDR3 sequences, around 24% of them present only once. CDR1 and CDR2 (germline): SQVTM, ANQGSEA. CDR3 length: 12 residues. The ends were cut back, 7 bases at V and 5 bases at J, with 12 bases in the middle. This same sample was also taken into another study, of T cells expressing NK-cell markers. As reported in that work: Seven donors tested HCMV-seropositive and one tested seronegative among the eight sequenced. Among CD8+ T cells from several donors, dominant NKG2C+ clonotypes accounted for roughly 1.0-7.0%. Questions lingered over whether expanded NKG2C+ T cell clones were HCMV-specific.

The clonotype was recovered from a woman between 18 and 30 years old in good health. Sequences were obtained from CD4+ T cells sorted from blood. The chain carries TRBV29-1 and TRBJ2-1; weak D call: TRBD2 (5 bases). The CDR3 loop reads CSGRLSNNEQFF. For the CDR3, the DNA is TGCAGCGGGAGGCTATCAAACAATGAGCAGTTCTTC.